Shown below are 3 T cell receptor beta chains from a single sample sequenced in a study of T-cell memory formation after mild COVID-19. TCRdb recomputed calls from the 5' RACE reads with MiXCR, one row per CDR3 protein. Counted here are about 150,000 distinct CDR3 sequences, about 6.1% occurring once; the ten biggest clones make up 2% to 2.5%. Sequencing was performed on PBMCs or a T cell subset sorted from them (not recorded which). These receptors all stem from an adult woman who had mild COVID-19 (a few samples of this study predate the infection). Cell type and time point are not known.

Many counts were recorded for this clonotype. V gene TRBV5-4 combines with J gene TRBJ1-2; 12 bases map to TRBD1. Losses at the gene ends were 4 bases for V and 4 bases for J; bases not matched to a gene: 11. The CDR3 is 17 amino acids. The germline CDR1 and CDR2 sequences are SGHNT and YYREEE (reference sequence). CDR3 DNA: TGTGCCAGCAGCCCAATGGGGACAGGGGGCTGGGGCTATGGCTACACCTTC. Translating it yields CASSPMGTGGWGYGYTF.

There are a few counts of this clonotype. The V gene is TRBV5-6, the J gene TRBJ1-2; D unclear. Looked up from germline, CDR1 is SGHDT and CDR2 is YYEEEE. CDR3 length: 14 residues. The V gene lost 2 bases and the J gene lost 4 bases, with 12 bases spanning the gap. CDR3 in DNA: TGTGCCAGCAGCTTATCAACAGCCCTCTATGGCTACACCTTC. Protein product: CASSLSTALYGYTF.

The rearrangement uses TRBV15 and TRBJ2-1; D is unresolved. This CDR3 contains 13 residues. Germline V gives CDR1 LNHNV, CDR2 YYDKDF (reference sequence). V was shortened by 0 bases and J by 6 bases, with 6 bases between the two germline ends. As DNA, the CDR3 is TGTGCCACCAGCAGAGATCAGGCCAATGAGCAGTTCTTC. Residues: CATSRDQANEQFF.